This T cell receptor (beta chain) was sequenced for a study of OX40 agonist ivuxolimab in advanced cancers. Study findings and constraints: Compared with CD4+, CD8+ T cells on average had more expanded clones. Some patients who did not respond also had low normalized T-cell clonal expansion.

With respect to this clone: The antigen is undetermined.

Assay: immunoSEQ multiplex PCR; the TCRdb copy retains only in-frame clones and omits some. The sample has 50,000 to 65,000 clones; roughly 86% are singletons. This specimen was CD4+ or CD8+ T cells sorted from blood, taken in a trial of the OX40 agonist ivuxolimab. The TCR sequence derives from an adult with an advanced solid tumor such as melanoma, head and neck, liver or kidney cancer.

The CDR3: CASSLVSTSGETQYF. The CDR3 DNA reads as TGTGCCAGCAGCTTAGTGTCGACTAGTGGTGAGACCCAGTACTTC. The chain uses TRBV11-2 and TRBJ2-5, with TRBD2 as a possible D gene (6 bases). Trimming took 1 base from V and 5 from J, leaving 14 bases between them. Germline V lookup: CDR1 SGHAT, CDR2 FQNNGV. The CDR3 is made up of 15 amino acids.